These 27 T cell receptor beta chains were sequenced from one sample in a study of Graves' ophthalmopathy and Graves' hyperthyroidism listed by TCRdb under 2018. Instrument used: Illumina HiSeq 2000. For repertoire sequencing, TCR beta CDR3 regions were amplified from RNA transcripts. The first round of RT-PCR was done with HTBI primers and the Qiagen OneStep RT-PCR kit, and was followed by a second round of multiplex PCR, then size selection and purification. TCRdb reran the public reads through fastp at Q25 and MiXCR, keeping productive beta chains. CDR3 protein duplicates are merged, each entry listing the most common genes and DNA. The sample table shows 200,000 to 250,000 distinct CDR3 sequences, and just under 30% are seen once. The top ten clonotypes cover about 9.3% of the sample. Sequencing was performed on peripheral blood. Receptors were obtained from a man between 50 and 59 years old with Graves' ophthalmopathy. Donor details come from another sample of the same person, matched by shared clones.

In its sample, this clonotype was seen once. The CDR3 loop reads CASSYDSPTGELFF. In DNA form, the CDR3 reads TGTGCCAGCAGTTACGACAGCCCCACCGGGGAGCTGTTTTTT. The V and J genes are TRBV6-2 or TRBV6-3 and TRBJ2-2; D may be TRBD1 (5 bases). V shed 2 bases and J shed 4 bases, with 8 bases lying between them. CDR1 and CDR2 from the germline V gene are MNHEY and SVGEGT. This CDR3 spans 14 amino acids.

The chain joins TRBV6-1 to TRBJ1-6, with a weak D call TRBD1 (5 bases). Trimming removed 5 bases from V and 0 bases from J, with 17 bases in between. CDR3 length: 18 residues. Germline assignment: CDR1 MNHNS and CDR2 SASEGT. CDR3 amino acids: CASSTGTAGTSYNSPLHF. CDR3 sequence (DNA): TGTGCCAGCAGTACGGGGACTGCGGGCACCTCCTATAATTCACCCCTCCACTTT.

The chain recombines TRBV7-2 with TRBJ2-5; 9 nucleotides match TRBD2. Germline V CDR1 and CDR2: SGHTA, FQGNSA. Germline trimming cut 2 bases from V and 5 bases from J; bases unmatched to any gene: 6. The CDR3 runs 15 residues. CDR3 sequence (DNA): TGTGCCAGCAGCTTAAGCGGGGGGCCGGGGGAGACCCAGTACTTC. Encoded protein: CASSLSGGPGETQYF.

This clonotype has ten or more counts. A much bigger clone sits one base away, suggesting this may be a read error. The chain has TRBV6-5 and TRBJ2-5; D unresolved. Germline CDR1 MNHEY, CDR2 SVGAGI. There are 14 residues in the CDR3. CDR3 in amino acids: CAGSYSMYQETQYF. The CDR3 DNA reads TGTGCCGGCAGTTACTCTATGTACCAAGAGACCCAGTACTTC.

Many counts were recorded for this clonotype. The V call is TRBV7-9, the J call TRBJ2-7, with 12 positions matching TRBD1. The CDR3 has 15 amino acids. Germline assignment: CDR1 SEHNR and CDR2 FQNEAQ (reference sequence). J gave up 4 bases and V 5 bases, and 6 bases lay outside the gene matches. The CDR3 here is CASSPPGQGAYEQYF. The DNA of the CDR3 is TGTGCCAGCAGCCCTCCGGGACAGGGGGCTTACGAGCAGTACTTC.

This clonotype was detected ten times or more. The V and J genes are TRBV12-3 or TRBV12-4 and TRBJ2-5; 7 bases agree with TRBD2. The CDR3 has 15 residues. V dropped 4 bases and J dropped 2; count of bases not matched to a gene: 7. Here the CDR3 DNA reads TGTGCCAGCAGTTATGCGGGGGTTGATCAAGAGACCCAGTACTTC. This codes for CASSYAGVDQETQYF.

Here the CDR3 reads CASSLSGAYNSPLHF. CDR3 coding DNA: TGTGCCAGCAGTTTATCAGGGGCCTATAATTCACCCCTCCACTTT. The gene calls are TRBV27 and TRBJ1-6; TRBD1 is a possible D gene (5 bases). Germline V gene lookup returns CDR1 MNHEY and CDR2 SMNVEV (reference sequence). The length of the CDR3 is 15 residues. V shed 0 bases and J shed 2 bases, with 5 bases lying between them.

The chain has TRBV20-1 and TRBJ1-1, with TRBD1 matching 7 bases. The CDR3 runs to 13 residues. The ends lost 3 bases at V and 5 bases at J; junction bases unmatched: 6. Germline V gene sequence: CDR1 DFQATT, CDR2 SNEGSKA (reference sequence). CDR3 nucleotides: TGCAGTGCTAGGAGGGACAGTGATACTGAAGCTTTCTTT. Protein product: CSARRDSDTEAFF.

V usage is TRBV28 and J usage is TRBJ1-1, with D uncertain. The CDR3 is 14 residues long. V lost 7 bases to trimming and J lost 0 bases, with 12 bases between them. Germline-derived CDR1 and CDR2 are MDHEN and SYDVKM. CDR3 loop: CASTPDRLNTEAFF. As DNA, the CDR3 is TGTGCCAGCACCCCGGACCGTTTGAACACTGAAGCTTTCTTT.

This clonotype came up many times. The gene calls are TRBV6-2 or TRBV6-3 and TRBJ2-7, with TRBD2 matching 9 bases. Germline values: CDR1 MNHEY, CDR2 SVGEGT. The CDR3 runs to 18 residues. The J segment lost 1 base and the V segment lost 2 bases, leaving 12 bases of the junction unmatched. As DNA, the CDR3 is TGTGCCAGCAGTTACGTCCTAGCGGGGCTCCCACGGTCCTACGAGCAGTACTTC. Its protein is CASSYVLAGLPRSYEQYF.

There are many counts of this clonotype. The chain uses TRBV6-1 and TRBJ2-7; D remains ambiguous. The germline gives CDR1 MNHNS, CDR2 SASEGT. The CDR3 runs to 16 residues. The V end lost 3 bases, the J end lost 5 bases, and 20 bases lay between the germline ends. This CDR3 reads CASSDQAGATVDEQYF. The CDR3 bases are TGTGCCAGCAGTGACCAGGCAGGCGCAACGGTCGACGAGCAGTACTTC.

This clonotype came up many times. The chain has TRBV27 and TRBJ1-6, with TRBD1 matching over 12 bases. Germline V gene data show CDR1 as MNHEY and CDR2 as SMNVEV (reference sequence). The CDR3 is 14 residues long. V was pared by 8 bases and J by 10 bases, with 6 bases of the junction left unmatched. DNA of the CDR3: TGTGCCAGCGGCCCGGGACAGGGGGCATCACCCCTCCACTTT. Translated: CASGPGQGASPLHF.

At least ten counts were recorded for this clonotype. The gene calls are TRBV20-1 and TRBJ2-5, with 7 nucleotides matching TRBD2. With V trimmed by 6 bases and J by 4 bases, 5 bases remained unmatched. Germline V lookup: CDR1 DFQATT, CDR2 SNEGSKA (reference sequence). The CDR3 runs to 12 residues. CDR3 region: CSAEASGETQYF. CDR3 sequence (DNA): TGCAGTGCCGAGGCTAGCGGAGAGACCCAGTACTTC.

This clonotype was observed at least ten times. The chain couples TRBV19 to TRBJ2-7; 14 bases line up with TRBD2. CDR3 size: 13 residues. After removal of 5 bases from V and 12 bases from J, the junction contained 6 bases not matched to a gene. CDR1 is LNHDA, CDR2 SQIVND, per germline (reference sequence). CDR3 nucleotides: TGTGCCAGTAGTCCGGGACTAGCGGGAGTGTTGTACTTC. Translated, it gives CASSPGLAGVLYF.

In its sample, this clonotype was seen many times. The gene calls are TRBV5-1 and TRBJ2-7; D not certain. CDR1 and CDR2 from the germline V gene are SGHRS and YFSETQ. V was shortened by 1 base and J by 0 bases, with 8 bases between the two germline ends. The CDR3 sequence is 14 residues long. The CDR3 region is CASSLNRASYEQYF. The CDR3 bases are TGCGCCAGCAGCTTGAATCGGGCCTCCTACGAGCAGTACTTC. Variable domain in full (rest from reference TRBV5-1 and TRBJ2-7): KAGVTQTPRYLIKTRGQQVTLSCSPISGHRSVSWYQQTPGQGLQFLFEYFSETQRNKGNFPGRFSGRQFSNSRSEMNVSTLELGDSALYLCASSLNRASYEQYFGPGTRLTVT.

This clonotype was picked up many times. The V and J genes are TRBV19 and TRBJ2-7; D might be TRBD2 (6 bases). V was clipped by 3 bases and J by 1 base, with 10 bases between them. Germline CDR1 reads LNHDA; CDR2 reads SQIVND (reference sequence). The CDR3 runs 14 residues. CDR3 residues: CASSIGGGSYEQYF. Written as DNA, the CDR3 is TGTGCCAGTAGTATTGGCGGAGGGTCCTACGAGCAGTACTTC.

This clonotype was observed many times. This rearrangement joins TRBV7-9 to TRBJ2-5; D gene uncertain. The V gene's germline CDR1 is SEHNR and CDR2 FQNEAQ (reference sequence). CDR3 size: 13 residues. With 0 bases removed from V and 5 bases from J, the gap between germline ends came to 7 bases. The CDR3 loop reads CASSLAPMETQYF. CDR3 DNA: TGTGCCAGCAGCTTAGCGCCCATGGAGACCCAGTACTTC.

This clonotype was seen many times. The V call is TRBV12-3 or TRBV12-4, the J call TRBJ2-5; perhaps TRBD1 as D (5 bases). The CDR3 has 14 residues. The germline V and J ends were trimmed by 5 bases and 5 bases, with 15 bases remaining between them. The CDR3 reads CASSISTVRETQYF. The CDR3 DNA reads TGTGCCAGCAGTATCTCGACAGTAAGGGAGACCCAGTACTTC.

The chain links TRBV2 to TRBJ1-1, with D perhaps matching TRBD1 (5 bases). This CDR3 spans 14 amino acids. Trimming left V 7 bases short and J 3 bases short, with 15 bases between. Germline lookup yields CDR1 SNHLY and CDR2 FYNNEI. Here the CDR3 reads CASIYGAEHTEAFF. CDR3 DNA sequence: TGTGCCAGCATATACGGGGCGGAACACACTGAAGCTTTCTTT.

This clonotype was counted at least ten times. The chain has TRBV29-1 and TRBJ2-7; perhaps TRBD1 as D (5 bases). From germline, CDR1 is SQVTM and CDR2 ANQGSEA. This CDR3 comprises 13 residues. The V end lost 4 bases, the J end lost 0 bases, and 10 bases lay between the germline ends. This chain's CDR3 is CSVAGDSSYEQYF. The CDR3 coding sequence is TGCAGCGTTGCCGGTGACAGCTCCTACGAGCAGTACTTC.

CDR3 region: CASSFRGYNTEAFF. CDR3 in DNA: TGTGCCAGCAGTTTTCGGGGGTACAACACTGAAGCTTTCTTT. The chain employs TRBV12-3 or TRBV12-4 and TRBJ1-1; the D gene is possibly TRBD1 (5 bases). Deletions cut 3 bases from V and 2 bases from J, with 10 bases between. There are 14 residues in the CDR3.

This clonotype was observed many times. The chain combines TRBV29-1 with TRBJ2-7, with D tentatively TRBD2 (6 bases). This CDR3 spans 13 amino acids. The V gene lost 4 bases and the J gene lost 0 bases, with 10 bases spanning the gap. In germline, CDR1 is SQVTM, CDR2 ANQGSEA. This CDR3 reads CSVVGGTSYEQYF. CDR3 in DNA: TGCAGCGTTGTAGGCGGGACCTCCTACGAGCAGTACTTC.

This clonotype was counted ten times or more. The chain couples TRBV5-1 to TRBJ1-3; 8 nucleotides line up with TRBD1. CDR1 and CDR2 from the germline V gene are SGHRS and YFSETQ. CDR3 size: 16 residues. The J segment lost 5 bases and the V segment lost 3 bases, leaving 10 bases of the junction unmatched. CDR3 region: CASSSQIQGERNTIYF. CDR3 bases: TGCGCCAGCAGCTCCCAAATACAGGGGGAGCGAAACACCATATATTTT.

This clonotype was seen many times. This chain connects TRBV20-1 to TRBJ1-5; maybe TRBD1 (5 bases). Germline-derived CDR1 and CDR2 are DFQATT and SNEGSKA (reference sequence). The V gene lost 6 bases and the J gene lost 4 bases, with 13 bases spanning the gap. The CDR3 is 13 amino acids. The CDR3 loop is CSAGRKGNQPQHF. In nucleotides, the CDR3 is TGCAGTGCGGGGAGGAAGGGGAATCAGCCCCAGCATTTT.

This chain joins TRBV27 and TRBJ2-5; D is ambiguous. The V end lost 4 bases, the J end lost 1 base, and 25 bases lay between the germline ends. CDR1 MNHEY and CDR2 SMNVEV come from the germline V gene (reference sequence). The length of the CDR3 is 19 residues. The CDR3 reads CASSSGPGALVVPQETQYF. In nucleotides, the CDR3 is TGTGCCAGCAGTTCTGGTCCAGGCGCGCTAGTGGTCCCCCAAGAGACCCAGTACTTC.

The CDR3 nucleotides read TGCAGTGCTCCGGATCAGGGGCAGGACGAGCAGTACTTC. This encodes CSAPDQGQDEQYF. The gene calls are TRBV20-1 and TRBJ2-7; a weak D match, TRBD1 (6 bases). The CDR3 runs to 13 residues. Germline V gives CDR1 DFQATT, CDR2 SNEGSKA (reference sequence). V was shortened by 5 bases and J by 5 bases, with 16 bases between the two germline ends.

Many counts were recorded for this clonotype. In DNA form, the CDR3 reads TGTGCCAGTAGCATACAGGGACTTGGCGAGCAGTACTTC. It is translated as CASSIQGLGEQYF. The genes are TRBV19 and TRBJ2-7, with D perhaps assigned TRBD1 or TRBD2 (6 bases each). CDR1 and CDR2 from the germline V gene are LNHDA and SQIVND (reference sequence). The CDR3 is 13 amino acids. V lost 6 bases and J 6 bases, leaving 15 bases between the germline ends.